This TCR beta chain was captured in a study of control samples from healthy donors and cancer patients. The CDR3 covers 16 residues. Germline CDR1 and CDR2: MDHEN and SYDVKM. The V gene lost 5 bases and the J gene lost 3 bases, with 20 bases spanning the gap. This clone was recorded once. TCRdb keeps only in-frame clones here, not all; method: immunoSEQ multiplex PCR. The data show fewer than 200,000 clones, just over 95% seen once. The specimen was blood. The chain has TRBV28 and TRBJ2-7; tentatively, D is TRBD1 (6 bases). The TCR was taken from a woman in her twenties or thirties in good health. This chain's CDR3 is CASSPSGHPRSYEQYF. DNA for the CDR3: TGTGCCAGCAGTCCATCGGGACACCCGAGGAGCTACGAGCAGTACTTC.